This TCR beta chain derives from a study of OX40 agonist ivuxolimab in advanced cancers. The repertoire was sequenced with immunoSEQ multiplex PCR; TCRdb's copy has only in-frame clones and lacks some. The data contain 75,000 to 100,000 clones, 90% of them singletons. Study findings and constraints: Clonal expansion was among the lowest in partial responders at 0.1-3.0 mg/kg, especially CD8+. Clonal expansion by week 6 occurred in CD4+ and CD8+ blood T cells (at 0.1 to 3.0 mg/kg). In the expanded peripheral T cells, antigen specificity was never determined.

Note on this clone: Its antigen remains unidentified.

Peripheral blood came from all dose cohorts at three timepoints. This TCR was sampled from an adult with an advanced solid tumor such as melanoma, head and neck, liver or kidney cancer. The sequences come from CD4+ or CD8+ T cells sorted from blood, collected in a trial of the OX40 agonist ivuxolimab.

CDR3 sequence reads: CASSSVTHTEAFF. The CDR3 DNA follows: TGTGCCAGCAGCTCCGTAACCCACACTGAAGCTTTCTTT. The chain uses TRBV7-2 and TRBJ1-1; unclear D gene. The length of the CDR3 is 13 residues. In germline, CDR1 is SGHTA, CDR2 FQGNSA. Trimming removed 4 bases at V and 3 bases at J, with 9 bases between.